The following is a T cell receptor beta chain sequence with its context. The data are from a study of blood T cell repertoires in COVID-19. Looking at the study overall: COVID-19 samples, acute and convalescent, were from the United States, Italy and Spain. T cells, B-cell-depleted T cells, or PBMCs provided the cDNA or gDNA that served as material.

This table comes from immunoSEQ multiplex PCR, and its TCRdb copy is limited to in-frame clones, with some not included. The sample carries 250,000 to 300,000 clones, 80% to 90% recorded once. Seattle patients were enrolled during active infection and followed longitudinally. This CDR3 contains 15 residues. Looked up from germline, CDR1 is SNHLY and CDR2 is FYNNEI. J lost 9 bases, V lost 5 bases, and 9 bases had no gene match. The clonotype comes from a woman aged 70-85 years with COVID-19, enrolled during active disease. The rearrangement joins TRBV2 to TRBJ2-1; the match to TRBD2 covers 11 bases. Sequencing input: peripheral blood. CDR3 amino acids: CASSSTSGAPSEQFF. CDR3 DNA: TGTGCCAGCAGTTCGACTAGCGGGGCACCTAGTGAGCAGTTCTTC.